The 6 T cell receptor beta chains in this list originate from one sample, sequenced in a study of hypomethylating agent response in myelodysplastic syndrome. The protocol was immunoSEQ multiplex PCR, while the TCRdb copy is restricted to in-frame clones and leaves out a portion. The sample consists of some 5,900 clones, around 90% of them appearing once. The sample in question was bone marrow, obtained before or after starting hypomethylating agent treatment for myelodysplastic syndrome (not recorded which). Receptors originate from a human donor with myelodysplastic syndrome.

The chain links TRBV7-8 to TRBJ2-3; D gene uncertain. In germline, CDR1 is SGHVS, CDR2 FQNEAQ. This CDR3 is 13 amino acids long. V lost 5 bases to trimming and J lost 2 bases, with 8 bases between them. CDR3 in amino acids: CASSDGTTDTQYF. As DNA, the CDR3 is TGTGCCAGCAGCGACGGCACCACAGATACGCAGTATTTT. Together with reference TRBV7-8 and TRBJ2-3, the CDR3 gives the full variable domain: GAGVSQSPRYKVAKRGQDVALRCDPISGHVSLFWYQQALGQGPEFLTYFQNEAQLDKSGLPSDRFFAERPEGSVSTLKIQRTQQEDSAVYLCASSDGTTDTQYFGPGTRLTVL.

This sequence joins TRBV18 and TRBJ1-2; 8 bases are shared with TRBD1. This CDR3 has 15 residues. Germline loops: CDR1 KGHSH, CDR2 LQKENI. V lost 8 bases and J lost 1; bases outside the gene matches: 9. CDR3 sequence: CASQKDRADNYGYTF. Here the CDR3 DNA reads TGTGCCAGCCAGAAGGACAGGGCGGATAACTATGGCTACACCTTC.

The rearrangement links TRBV6-1 to TRBJ1-1; 9 bases fit TRBD1. The germline gives CDR1 MNHNS, CDR2 SASEGT. The CDR3 has 14 amino acids. J lost 4 bases, V lost 8 bases, and 8 bases had no gene match. The CDR3 DNA reads as TGTGCCAGCCGAAACAGGGGGCTGAGCACTGAAGCTTTCTTT. It codes for CASRNRGLSTEAFF.

The chain has TRBV7-3 and TRBJ2-1, with TRBD1 as a possible D gene (5 bases). Germline assignment: CDR1 SGHTA and CDR2 FQGTGA. CDR3 length equals 15 residues. Trimming left V 4 bases short and J 4 bases short, with 14 bases between. This CDR3 reads CASSSTGSGYNEQFF. CDR3 bases: TGTGCCAGCAGCTCCACAGGATCAGGGTACAATGAGCAGTTCTTC.

The genes are TRBV29-1 and TRBJ2-1; the D is unclear. Germline V gene lookup returns CDR1 SQVTM and CDR2 ANQGSEA. Trimming removed 0 bases at V and 5 bases at J, with 8 bases between. The CDR3 runs to 13 residues. The CDR3 protein is CSVEDAINNEQFF. The CDR3 DNA reads as TGCAGCGTTGAAGACGCGATTAACAATGAGCAGTTCTTC.

V and J are TRBV15 and TRBJ1-4; D might be TRBD1 (6 bases). Germline CDR1 LNHNV, CDR2 YYDKDF (reference sequence). The V end was cut by 5 bases, the J end by 8 bases, with 12 bases between. CDR3 length: 13 amino acids. The CDR3 bases are TGTGCCACCAGCCCCTGGGACAAGGAAAAACTGTTTTTT. Its protein product is CATSPWDKEKLFF.